A single sample is the source of the 32 T cell receptor beta chains below, sequenced in a study of T cells after yellow fever vaccination. TCRdb re-analysed the 5' RACE reads in MiXCR, keeping a single row per CDR3 protein. The sample has 500,000 to 650,000 distinct CDR3 sequences; about 12% are singletons. The specimen comprised PBMCs, sampled on the day of the yellow fever booster vaccination. Receptor source: a man aged 25-45 years who received the YFV17D yellow fever vaccine.

The chain recombines TRBV6-5 with TRBJ2-7; D unresolved. Germline CDR1 reads MNHEY; CDR2 reads SVGAGI. The CDR3 length is 16 residues. Trimming removed 2 bases from V and 0 bases from J, with 14 bases in between. CDR3 DNA sequence: TGTGCCAGCAGTTACATTCGGGCGAAAAGCTCCTACGAGCAGTACTTC. Protein: CASSYIRAKSSYEQYF.

This chain connects TRBV7-6 to TRBJ2-5; TRBD1 agrees at 7 bases. The CDR3 consists of 15 residues. The junction had 5 bases not matched to a gene; V was cut back by 4 bases and J by 0 bases. The germline V gene has CDR1 SGHVS and CDR2 FNYEAQ. This CDR3 reads CASSSRTGYQETQYF. CDR3 in DNA: TGTGCCAGCAGCTCGAGGACAGGATACCAAGAGACCCAGTACTTC.

This clonotype was seen more than once but under ten times. The chain joins TRBV29-1 to TRBJ1-1; D not resolved. The V and J ends lost 5 bases and 0 bases respectively, with 1 base between them. Germline CDR1 SQVTM, CDR2 ANQGSEA. This CDR3 comprises 10 residues. The CDR3 DNA follows: TGCAGCGTTCTGAACACTGAAGCTTTCTTT. Residues: CSVLNTEAFF.

This CDR3 reads CSVGQEGDTGELFF. CDR3 sequence (DNA): TGCAGCGTTGGACAAGAAGGCGACACCGGGGAGCTGTTTTTT. The chain has TRBV29-1 and TRBJ2-2, with D uncertain. V dropped 4 bases and J dropped 3 bases, with 12 bases sitting between them. This CDR3 has 14 amino acids. The germline V gene has CDR1 SQVTM and CDR2 ANQGSEA.

The chain recombines TRBV5-1 with TRBJ1-2; D is perhaps TRBD1 (6 bases). Germline V gene lookup returns CDR1 SGHRS and CDR2 YFSETQ. The V end lost 1 base, the J end lost 10 bases, and 14 bases lay between the germline ends. This CDR3 contains 13 residues. Here the CDR3 reads CASSLQGTIDYTF. In DNA, the CDR3 is TGCGCCAGCAGCTTGCAGGGGACTATCGACTACACCTTC.

The J gene is TRBJ2-1, the V gene TRBV24-1; perhaps TRBD1 as D (6 bases). V was pared by 3 bases and J by 9 bases, with 11 bases between. Germline lookup yields CDR1 KGHDR and CDR2 SFDVKD. There are 13 residues in the CDR3. The CDR3 here is CATSDLGGSEQFF. CDR3 DNA sequence: TGTGCCACCAGTGATCTTGGGGGCTCTGAGCAGTTCTTC.

V and J are TRBV4-3 and TRBJ2-3, with D perhaps given as TRBD1 or TRBD2 (5 bases each). The CDR3 is 17 residues long. In germline, CDR1 is LGHNA, CDR2 YSLEER. V was clipped by 3 bases and J by 0 bases, with 16 bases between them. Written as DNA, the CDR3 is TGCGCCAGCAGCCAGCAACTTCCCGGGACCAGCACAGATACGCAGTATTTT. Its protein product is CASSQQLPGTSTDTQYF.

This clonotype was found a few times. V is TRBV27 and J is TRBJ1-1; no firm D call. The CDR3 is made up of 13 amino acids. CDR1 is MNHEY, CDR2 SMNVEV, per germline (reference sequence). V was clipped by 3 bases and J by 1 base, with 6 bases between them. For the CDR3, the DNA is TGTGCCAGCAGTTTTTATGCGAACACTGAAGCTTTCTTT. Protein product: CASSFYANTEAFF.

This clonotype has more than one count but fewer than ten. This CDR3 reads CASSWTGTNTEAFF. The CDR3, as DNA: TGTGCCAGTAGTTGGACGGGCACTAACACTGAAGCTTTCTTT. The J gene is TRBJ1-1, the V gene TRBV19; D is uncertain. V was cut by 5 bases and J by 2 bases, with 12 bases left in between. The CDR3 totals 14 residues. Germline values: CDR1 LNHDA, CDR2 SQIVND (reference sequence).

This clonotype was seen only a few times. The chain recombines TRBV7-2 with TRBJ1-5, with 8 bases fitting TRBD1. Germline V lookup: CDR1 SGHTA, CDR2 FQGNSA. V dropped 5 bases and J dropped 7; count of bases not matched to a gene: 7. The CDR3 sequence is 14 residues long. The CDR3 here is CASSGRGLGQPQHF. CDR3 sequence (DNA): TGTGCCAGCAGCGGCAGGGGGCTAGGGCAGCCCCAGCATTTT.

This clonotype was seen a few times. The chain couples TRBV12-3 or TRBV12-4 to TRBJ1-6; TRBD1 is a possible D gene (6 bases). Trimming stripped 6 bases from V and 7 bases from J, with 16 bases between. This CDR3 is built from 15 residues. The CDR3 nucleotides are TGTGCCAGCAGGGCGACAGGCCGACCAAATTCACCCCTCCACTTT. Protein product: CASRATGRPNSPLHF.

The chain combines TRBV19 with TRBJ2-3, with TRBD2 matching over 8 bases. The CDR3 is 15 residues long. CDR1 is LNHDA and CDR2 is SQIVND in the germline V gene (reference sequence). The V and J ends lost 7 bases and 3 bases, in that order; junction bases with no gene match: 9. In DNA form, the CDR3 reads TGTGCCAGTATCCCGAGCGGGAGTGGGACAGATACGCAGTATTTT. This codes for CASIPSGSGTDTQYF.

CDR3 nucleotides: TGTGCCAGCAGCTTGGTGGGACTAGCGGACTACGAGCAGTACTTC. Translated, it gives CASSLVGLADYEQYF. The rearrangement links TRBV5-5 to TRBJ2-7; 11 nucleotides match TRBD2. V lost 0 bases and J lost 3; bases outside the gene matches: 2. The CDR3 consists of 15 residues. Germline CDR1 and CDR2: SGHKS and YYEKEE (reference sequence).

This clonotype was picked up a small number of times. This chain uses TRBV29-1 with TRBJ1-1; D might be TRBD1 (5 bases). V lost 3 bases and J lost 4, with 12 bases in between. Looked up from germline, CDR1 is SQVTM and CDR2 is ANQGSEA. The CDR3 covers 13 residues. CDR3 bases: TGCAGCGTTGAGGGCAGGGAAGGCACTGAAGCTTTCTTT. Translating it yields CSVEGREGTEAFF.

This clonotype was recorded at least ten times. The chain couples TRBV7-6 to TRBJ2-5; TRBD2 matches at 9 bases. Germline V CDR1 and CDR2: SGHVS, FNYEAQ. The CDR3 is 15 amino acids. The ends lost 1 base at V and 5 bases at J; junction bases unmatched: 5. The CDR3 DNA is TGTGCCAGCAGCTTAGATAGCGGGAGTAGGGAGACCCAGTACTTC. This translates into CASSLDSGSRETQYF.

The genes are TRBV28 and TRBJ2-7; D gene ambiguous. V lost 5 bases and J lost 2, with 10 bases in between. The CDR3 runs 13 residues. Germline CDR1 MDHEN, CDR2 SYDVKM. In DNA form, the CDR3 reads TGTGCCAGCAGTCTCCCTATTCCCTACGAGCAGTACTTC. It translates to CASSLPIPYEQYF.

J is TRBJ2-6 and V is TRBV20-1; unclear D gene. Trimming took 3 bases from V and 2 from J, leaving 5 bases between them. CDR3 size: 13 residues. Germline lookup yields CDR1 DFQATT and CDR2 SNEGSKA (reference sequence). CDR3 protein: CSARVAGANVLTF. The DNA of the CDR3 is TGCAGTGCTAGGGTGGCTGGGGCCAACGTCCTGACTTTC.

This clonotype was observed at least ten times. The CDR3 sequence is CASSLGRGLSYEQYF. CDR3 in DNA: TGCGCCAGCAGCTTGGGGCGAGGCCTCTCCTACGAGCAGTACTTC. V is TRBV5-1 and J is TRBJ2-7, with D uncertain. V was cut by 0 bases and J by 0 bases, with 10 bases left in between. The CDR3 is 15 amino acids. Germline lookup yields CDR1 SGHRS and CDR2 YFSETQ.

This clonotype has a single count. The V call is TRBV9, the J call TRBJ1-2, with D possibly TRBD1 on 5 matching bases. The V gene's germline CDR1 is SGDLS and CDR2 YYNGEE. The CDR3 runs 13 residues. V lost 2 bases and J 7 bases, leaving 12 bases between the germline ends. CDR3 sequence (DNA): TGTGCCAGCAGCGTTGAGGAAGGGGTTGGCTACACCTTC. This gives the protein CASSVEEGVGYTF.

This clonotype was counted between two and nine times. This chain connects TRBV5-6 to TRBJ2-7; D might be TRBD2 (5 bases). The V end was cut by 0 bases, the J end by 6 bases, with 7 bases between. This CDR3 region has 12 residues. CDR1 and CDR2 from the germline V gene are SGHDT and YYEEEE. The CDR3 nucleotides are TGTGCCAGCAGCTTGGGTAGCGCCGAGCAGTACTTC. Protein sequence: CASSLGSAEQYF.

This clonotype was recorded a few times. The V gene is TRBV4-3, the J gene TRBJ1-5; TRBD1 is a possible D gene (6 bases). V was trimmed by 2 bases and J by 8 bases, leaving 16 bases between them. The CDR3 runs to 15 residues. The V gene's germline CDR1 is LGHNA and CDR2 YSLEER. CDR3 in amino acids: CASSQNRAGLEPQHF. CDR3 sequence (DNA): TGCGCCAGCAGCCAAAACAGGGCCGGCCTGGAGCCCCAGCATTTT.

This clonotype has a handful of counts. This chain links TRBV29-1 with TRBJ1-4, with D tentatively TRBD1 (5 bases). Trimming took off 4 bases at V and 6 bases at J, with 9 bases between the two ends. The V gene's germline CDR1 is SQVTM and CDR2 ANQGSEA. The CDR3 consists of 12 residues. The CDR3, as DNA: TGCAGCGTTGGCAGGGCCGATGAAAAACTGTTTTTT. Its protein is CSVGRADEKLFF. The entire variable domain, with the rest obtained from reference TRBV29-1 and TRBJ1-4, is as follows: SAVISQKPSRDICQRGTSLTIQCQVDSQVTMMFWYRQQPGQSLTLIATANQGSEATYESGFVIDKFPISRPNLTFSTLTVSNMSPEDSSIYLCSVGRADEKLFFGSGTQLSVL.

The gene calls are TRBV19 and TRBJ1-4; 8 bases fit TRBD1. Germline V gene sequence: CDR1 LNHDA, CDR2 SQIVND (reference sequence). V lost 4 bases to trimming and J lost 8 bases; unmatched junction nucleotides: 12. The CDR3 has 16 amino acids. CDR3 nucleotides: TGTGCCAGTAGTAAAGGGACAGGCGCAAGGGTGGAAAAACTGTTTTTT. This codes for CASSKGTGARVEKLFF. Full variable domain (missing parts from reference TRBV19 and TRBJ1-4): DGGITQSPKYLFRKEGQNVTLSCEQNLNHDAMYWYRQDPGQGLRLIYYSQIVNDFQKGDIAEGYSVSREKKESFPLTVTSAQKNPTAFYLCASSKGTGARVEKLFFGSGTQLSVL.

The chain uses TRBV28 and TRBJ2-7; TRBD1 is a possible D gene (5 bases). Deletions cut 3 bases from V and 6 bases from J, with 15 bases between. Germline CDR1 reads MDHEN; CDR2 reads SYDVKM. This CDR3 is built from 14 residues. CDR3 nucleotides: TGTGCCAGCAGTTTTTACATTCAGGGATCCGAGCAGTACTTC. Amino acids: CASSFYIQGSEQYF.

V and J are TRBV24-1 and TRBJ2-5; D perhaps matches TRBD2 (7 bases). Trimming cost V 9 bases and J 4 bases, with 11 bases left between them. Germline V gene data show CDR1 as KGHDR and CDR2 as SFDVKD. The CDR3 covers 12 residues. CDR3 residues: CATAGEGETQYF. The CDR3 DNA reads TGTGCCACCGCAGGGGAGGGAGAGACCCAGTACTTC.

There are a few counts of this clonotype. The germline gene is not matched at one end of the junction; a read error may be the cause. This chain uses TRBV5-6 with TRBJ2-1; 8 bases are a match to TRBD1. CDR3 size: 14 residues. The V gene's germline CDR1 is SGHDT and CDR2 YYEEEE. Here the CDR3 reads CASSLDRALNEQFF. The CDR3 nucleotides read TGTGCCAGCAGTTTGGACAGGGCGCTAAATGAGCAGTTCTTC.

This clonotype appeared a few times. The chain uses TRBV20-1 and TRBJ2-7; D unresolved. The CDR3 extends over 13 amino acids. Trimming took 1 base from V and 0 from J, leaving 7 bases between them. CDR1 and CDR2 (germline): DFQATT, SNEGSKA (reference sequence). CDR3 region: CSARGTDSYEQYF. As DNA, the CDR3 is TGCAGTGCTAGAGGCACGGACTCCTACGAGCAGTACTTC.

This clonotype has more than one count but fewer than ten. The chain recombines TRBV20-1 with TRBJ2-2; D uncertain. The V end was cut by 6 bases, the J end by 5 bases, with 13 bases between. The CDR3 runs 13 residues. The germline V gene has CDR1 DFQATT and CDR2 SNEGSKA (reference sequence). The CDR3 loop is CSALKTETGELFF. The DNA of the CDR3 is TGCAGTGCCCTCAAGACGGAAACCGGGGAGCTGTTTTTT.

In this sample, this clonotype turned up a few times. This rearrangement joins TRBV14 to TRBJ2-3; D ambiguous. The CDR3 runs to 11 residues. CDR1 SGHDN and CDR2 FVKESK come from the germline V gene. Trimming took off 0 bases at V and 9 bases at J, with 4 bases between the two ends. The CDR3 DNA reads TGTGCCAGCAGCCAAGAGTTCACGCAGTATTTT. Translation gives CASSQEFTQYF.

The chain couples TRBV2 to TRBJ2-1; TRBD2 might be the D (6 bases). The CDR3 loop spans 15 amino acids. Germline CDR1 reads SNHLY; CDR2 reads FYNNEI. V shed 7 bases and J shed 3 bases, with 16 bases lying between them. CDR3 loop: CASNLRDSFYNEQFF. In nucleotides, the CDR3 is TGTGCCAGCAACCTACGGGACTCCTTCTACAATGAGCAGTTCTTC.

This clonotype has more than one count but fewer than ten. The chain has TRBV7-2 and TRBJ2-3; D not resolved. The CDR3 spans 16 residues. The germline CDR1 and CDR2 sequences are SGHTA and FQGNSA. The ends were cut back, 5 bases at V and 0 bases at J, with 15 bases in the middle. CDR3 bases: TGTGCCAGCAGCGTAGGCCAGGTTACTAGCACAGATACGCAGTATTTT. This gives the protein CASSVGQVTSTDTQYF.

This clonotype came up many times. The DNA of the CDR3 is TGCGCCAGCAGCCAGCTCTGGCTGCAGGGGGGGTACAATGAGCAGTTCTTC. Residues: CASSQLWLQGGYNEQFF. The chain carries TRBV4-3 and TRBJ2-1; D assignment may be TRBD1 or TRBD2 (7 bases each). From germline, CDR1 is LGHNA and CDR2 YSLEER. The germline V and J ends were trimmed by 3 bases and 4 bases, with 19 bases remaining between them. This CDR3 has 17 residues.